The source of this T cell receptor (beta chain) is a study of blood T cell repertoires in COVID-19 (dated by TCRdb to 2020 to 2021). About the full investigation: Collaborator samples came from the United States, Italy and Spain and covered acute and convalescent phases of COVID-19. HLA class I and class II types, where available, came from metadata supplied by the sample provider rather than from assay-based typing. A freely available public database, intended as a resource for researchers studying the immune response to SARS-CoV-2, is where the repertoires were released. The dataset comprised deeply sampled blood TCRbeta repertoires from subjects exposed to, actively infected with, or recovered from COVID-19. Samples came from the ongoing ImmuneRACE study (first 160 participants) plus 1,254 subjects from 6 global collaborators. Sample metadata almost always included a de-identified subject ID, COVID-19 status, age in years and sex. The material from the prospective study consisted of cDNA or gDNA derived from T cells, B-cell-depleted T cells, or PBMCs.

About this clone: Its binding antigen is unknown. No base qualities exist here, and no much larger clone lies one base off it.

The paper as a whole reports these results and caveats: The amount of clinical and demographic metadata varied by source and participant and was provided uncurated.

TCRbeta CDR3 regions were amplified from genomic DNA using the immunoSEQ Assay, a bias-controlled multiplex PCR. As for the original processing: Within the assay, amplification of reference gene primers was used to estimate how many nucleated cells each sample contained. To quantify the absolute abundance of each unique TCRbeta CDR3 rearrangement, sequence reads were collapsed and filtered. For each sample, productive Simpson clonality was calculated as the square root of Simpson's diversity index over productive rearrangements. TCRdb re-hosts the immuneACCESS table, in-frame sequences only. Its copies lack some clones; in the studies checked, an unresolved V gene accounts for under half of them, and the cause for the rest is not known. That table furnishes V, J and clone size, whereas the DNA furnished D and trimming. The sample includes 150,000 or so clones, with around 88% observed a single time. 1.5% of the sample is held by the ten biggest clonotypes.

The collaborating institutions used their own protocols to collect whole blood in K2EDTA tubes. For TCRbeta analysis, collaborators shipped samples as frozen whole blood, isolated PBMCs, or DNA extracted from either of those sample types. The sequence was obtained from a woman aged 60-75 years with acute or convalescent COVID-19. The specimen was peripheral blood.

Here is the DNA: TGCAGCGTTAGCGTCTCGGGGGAAGTCTATGGCTACACCTTC. It translates as CSVSVSGEVYGYTF. Recombination connected TRBV29-1 to TRBJ1-2, and TRBD1 may be the D gene, going by 5 matching bases. Including the terminal cysteine and phenylalanine, the CDR3 comprises 14 residues. CDR3 DNA is the only sequence kept; it has 42 bases, read in frame from the first base. For CDR1 and CDR2, the germline V gene lists SQVTM and ANQGSEA. The V and J ends are trimmed by 5 bases and 4 bases, leaving 17 bases between them.